The clone carrying this TCR beta chain was seen at least ten times. This entry comes from a study of blood T cells in healthy people across ages. After removal of 4 bases from V and 2 bases from J, the junction contained 8 bases not matched to a gene. The CDR3 has 15 residues. CDR1 and CDR2 from the germline V gene are SGHRS and YFSETQ. With a J-beta primer mix and a sample-barcoded 5' primer, a second PCR ran about 7 to 11 cycles. At least 2.5 million CDR3-containing paired-end reads were obtained per sample. Each CDR3 protein gets one entry after TCRdb re-called the 5' RACE reads with MiXCR. Of some 930,000 distinct CDR3 sequences in the sample, almost 30% were seen once. These data were also filed under a second study, of T cells of mothers and their children.

The rearrangement joins TRBV5-1 to TRBJ2-7; 8 nucleotides align to TRBD1. The sequence was obtained from a woman between 40 and 55 years old in good health. Sample: blood. Here the CDR3 reads CASSPTGQAAYEQYF. The DNA of the CDR3 is TGCGCCAGCAGCCCAACGGGACAGGCGGCCTACGAGCAGTACTTC.